These 2 T cell receptor beta chains were sequenced from one sample in a study of blood T cell repertoires in COVID-19 (dated by TCRdb to about 2020). Library preparation employed the immunoSEQ multiplex PCR assay. TCRdb took this table from immuneACCESS and kept in-frame rearrangements with V and J called. Such tables lack part of the clones; where checked against another copy, unresolved V genes explain under half of the gap, and the rest is unexplained. For this sample there are a few hundred thousand clones; about 81% appear just once. Approximately 4% of the sample belongs to the ten largest clones. Source material: PBMCs or T cells enriched from blood (not recorded which). The source of these receptors is a man aged 25-45 years with acute COVID-19.

J is TRBJ2-7 and V is TRBV7-2, with D tentatively TRBD2 (6 bases). The CDR3 runs to 13 residues. Germline CDR1 is SGHTA and CDR2 is FQGNSA. V lost 1 base, J lost 5 bases, and 9 bases lay in between. The chain's CDR3 is CASSLVAGNEQYV. CDR3 sequence (DNA): TGTGCCAGCAGCTTAGTTGCGGGAAACGAGCAGTACGTC.

V and J are TRBV11-1 and TRBJ2-1; D unclear. V was trimmed by 2 bases and J by 0 bases, leaving 11 bases between them. The CDR3 covers 16 residues. In germline, CDR1 is SGHAT, CDR2 FQDESV (reference sequence). The CDR3 is CASSLSGLSSYNEQFF. The CDR3 coding sequence is TGTGCCAGCAGCTTATCAGGTTTGAGCTCCTACAATGAGCAGTTCTTC.